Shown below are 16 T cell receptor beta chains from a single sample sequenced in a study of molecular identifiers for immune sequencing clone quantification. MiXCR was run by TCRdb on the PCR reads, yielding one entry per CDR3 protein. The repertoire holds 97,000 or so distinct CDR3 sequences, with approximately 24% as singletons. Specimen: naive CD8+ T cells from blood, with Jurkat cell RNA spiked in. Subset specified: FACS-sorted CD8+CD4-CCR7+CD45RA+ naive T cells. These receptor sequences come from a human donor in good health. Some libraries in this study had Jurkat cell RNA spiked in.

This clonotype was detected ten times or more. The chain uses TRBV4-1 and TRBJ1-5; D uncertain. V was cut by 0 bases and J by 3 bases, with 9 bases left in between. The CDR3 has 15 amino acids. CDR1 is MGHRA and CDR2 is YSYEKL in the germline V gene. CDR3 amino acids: CASSQDSSINQPQHF. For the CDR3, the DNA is TGCGCCAGCAGCCAAGATTCAAGTATCAATCAGCCCCAGCATTTT.

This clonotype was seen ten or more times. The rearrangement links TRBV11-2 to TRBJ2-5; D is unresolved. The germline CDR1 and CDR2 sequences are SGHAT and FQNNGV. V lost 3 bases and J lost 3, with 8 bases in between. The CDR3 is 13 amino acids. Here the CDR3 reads CASSFRFEETQYF. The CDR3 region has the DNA TGTGCCAGCAGCTTCCGGTTTGAAGAGACCCAGTACTTC.

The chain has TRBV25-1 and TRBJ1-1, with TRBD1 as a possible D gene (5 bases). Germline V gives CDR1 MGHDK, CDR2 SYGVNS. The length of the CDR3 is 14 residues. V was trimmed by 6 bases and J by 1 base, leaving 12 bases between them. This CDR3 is CASSVTGTNTEAFF. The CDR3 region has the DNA TGTGCCAGCAGCGTAACCGGGACGAACACTGAAGCTTTCTTT.

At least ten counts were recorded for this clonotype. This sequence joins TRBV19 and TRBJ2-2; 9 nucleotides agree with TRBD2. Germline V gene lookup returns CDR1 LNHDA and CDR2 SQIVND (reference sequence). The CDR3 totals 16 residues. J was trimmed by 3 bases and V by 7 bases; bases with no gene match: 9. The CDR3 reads CASKGVAGADTGELFF. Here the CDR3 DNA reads TGTGCCAGTAAAGGCGTAGCGGGAGCGGACACCGGGGAGCTGTTTTTT.

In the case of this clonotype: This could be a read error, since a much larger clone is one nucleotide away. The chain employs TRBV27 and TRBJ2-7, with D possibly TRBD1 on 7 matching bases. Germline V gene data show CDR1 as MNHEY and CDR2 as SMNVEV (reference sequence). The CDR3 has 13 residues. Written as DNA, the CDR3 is TGTGCCGGCAGTTTAGGGGGGACAGCCGAGCAGTACTTC. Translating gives CAGSLGGTAEQYF.

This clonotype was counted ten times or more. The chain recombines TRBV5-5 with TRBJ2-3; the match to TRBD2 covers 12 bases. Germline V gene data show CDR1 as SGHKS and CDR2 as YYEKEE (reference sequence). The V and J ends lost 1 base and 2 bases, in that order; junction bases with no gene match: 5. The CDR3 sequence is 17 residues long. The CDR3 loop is CASSLFGLAGTTDTQYF. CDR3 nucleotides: TGTGCCAGCAGCTTGTTTGGACTAGCGGGGACCACAGATACGCAGTATTTT.

The CDR3 reads CASSVSQGHEQYF. CDR3 nucleotide sequence: TGTGCCAGCAGCGTATCACAGGGCCACGAGCAGTACTTC. V usage is TRBV9 and J usage is TRBJ2-7; tentatively, D is TRBD1 (6 bases). The germline V gene has CDR1 SGDLS and CDR2 YYNGEE. V lost 1 base, J lost 5 bases, and 10 bases lay in between. CDR3 length: 13 residues. Filled out from reference TRBV9 and TRBJ2-7, the complete variable domain reads DSGVTQTPKHLITATGQRVTLRCSPRSGDLSVYWYQQSLDQGLQFLIQYYNGEERAKGNILERFSAQQFPDLHSELNLSSLELGDSALYFCASSVSQGHEQYFGPGTRLTVT.

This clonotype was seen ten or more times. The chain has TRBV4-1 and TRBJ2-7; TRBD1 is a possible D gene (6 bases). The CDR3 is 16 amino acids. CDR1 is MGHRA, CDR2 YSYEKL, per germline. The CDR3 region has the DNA TGCGCGGGGCAGCCAACCGGGACACCCGTGCTCCGCGAGCAGTACTTC. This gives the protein CAGQPTGTPVLREQYF.

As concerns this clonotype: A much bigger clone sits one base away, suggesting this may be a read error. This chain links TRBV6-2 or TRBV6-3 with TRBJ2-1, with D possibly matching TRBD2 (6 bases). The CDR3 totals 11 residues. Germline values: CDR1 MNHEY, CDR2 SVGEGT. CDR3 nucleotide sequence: TGTGCCAGCGGTTACCGGGGGGAGCAGTTCTTC. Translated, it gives CASGYRGEQFF.

The CDR3 DNA sequence: TGTGCCAGCTGCGACGGGGGGGCTTATGAGCAGTACTTC. It codes for CASCDGGAYEQYF. This sequence joins TRBV2 and TRBJ2-7; 8 nucleotides align to TRBD2. The CDR3 runs to 13 residues. V shed 8 bases and J 7 bases; nucleotides not matched to a gene: 10. Germline loops: CDR1 SNHLY, CDR2 FYNNEI. The full variable domain, completed using reference TRBV2 and TRBJ2-7, is EPEVTQTPSHQVTQMGQEVILRCVPISNHLYFYWYRQILGQKVEFLVSFYNNEISEKSEIFDDQFSVERPDGSNFTLKIRSTKLEDSAMYFCASCDGGAYEQYFGPGTRLTVT.

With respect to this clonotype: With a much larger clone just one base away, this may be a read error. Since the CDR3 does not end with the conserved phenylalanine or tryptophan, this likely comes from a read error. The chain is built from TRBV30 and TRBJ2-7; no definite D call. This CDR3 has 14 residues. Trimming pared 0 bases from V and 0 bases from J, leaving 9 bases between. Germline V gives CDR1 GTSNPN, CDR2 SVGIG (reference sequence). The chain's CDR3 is CAWSVGLSSYEQYL. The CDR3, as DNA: TGTGCCTGGAGTGTGGGGTTGAGCTCCTACGAGCAGTACCTC.

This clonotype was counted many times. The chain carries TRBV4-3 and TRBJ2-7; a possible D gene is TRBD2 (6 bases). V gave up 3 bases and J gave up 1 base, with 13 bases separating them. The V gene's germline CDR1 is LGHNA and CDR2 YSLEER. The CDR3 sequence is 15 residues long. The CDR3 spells CASSQDQGRSYEQYF. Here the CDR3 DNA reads TGCGCCAGCAGCCAGGATCAAGGGAGGTCCTACGAGCAGTACTTC.

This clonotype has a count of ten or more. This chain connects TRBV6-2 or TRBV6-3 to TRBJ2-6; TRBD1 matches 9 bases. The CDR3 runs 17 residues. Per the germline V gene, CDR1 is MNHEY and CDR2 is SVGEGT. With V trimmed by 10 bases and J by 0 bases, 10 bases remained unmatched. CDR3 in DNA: TGTGCCAATAAACGGGACAGGGTACGCTCTGGGGCCAACGTCCTGACTTTC. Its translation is CANKRDRVRSGANVLTF.

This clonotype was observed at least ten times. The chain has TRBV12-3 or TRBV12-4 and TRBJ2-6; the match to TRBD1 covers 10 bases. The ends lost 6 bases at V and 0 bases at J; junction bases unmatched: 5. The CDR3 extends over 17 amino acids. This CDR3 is CASRPGQGSSGANVLTF. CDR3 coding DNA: TGTGCCAGCAGACCGGGACAGGGGTCCTCTGGGGCCAACGTCCTGACTTTC.

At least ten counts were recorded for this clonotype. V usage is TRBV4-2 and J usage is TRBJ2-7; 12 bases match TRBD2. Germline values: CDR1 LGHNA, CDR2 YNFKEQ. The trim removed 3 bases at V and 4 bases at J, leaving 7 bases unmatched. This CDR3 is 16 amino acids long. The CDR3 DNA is TGTGCCAGCAGCCACCTAGAGACTAGCGGGAGTTACGAGCAGTACTTC. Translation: CASSHLETSGSYEQYF.

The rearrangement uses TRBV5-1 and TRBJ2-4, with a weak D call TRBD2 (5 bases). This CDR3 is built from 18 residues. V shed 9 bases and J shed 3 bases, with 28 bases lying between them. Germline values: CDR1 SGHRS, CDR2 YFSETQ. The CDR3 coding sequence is TGCGCCACCCGGGAATCCTCGGACCCCCCTGGGGACAAAAACATTCAGTACTTC. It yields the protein CATRESSDPPGDKNIQYF.